Listed here are 22 T cell receptor beta chains from one sample, sequenced in a study of blood T cell repertoires in COVID-19. Generated by immunoSEQ multiplex PCR, the TCRdb table keeps only in-frame clones and is missing some. Altogether about 290,000 clones are present, roughly 86% being singletons, with the ten largest covering over 8.5%. Source material: peripheral blood. These receptors came from a woman in her twenties or thirties with COVID-19, enrolled during active disease.

The chain couples TRBV4-2 to TRBJ1-2; tentatively, D is TRBD1 (5 bases). CDR1 is LGHNA, CDR2 YNFKEQ, per germline. With 3 bases removed from V and 8 bases from J, the gap between germline ends came to 22 bases. CDR3 length: 16 amino acids. CDR3 DNA: TGTGCCAGCAGCCACCCGCCGGGACTGATGACTGGGGGCTACACCTTC. This translates into CASSHPPGLMTGGYTF.

The gene calls are TRBV2 and TRBJ2-5, with TRBD2 as a possible D gene (5 bases). Germline assignment: CDR1 SNHLY and CDR2 FYNNEI. CDR3 size: 11 residues. V was pared by 7 bases and J by 7 bases, with 10 bases between. The CDR3 sequence is CASIGRGTQYF. Here the CDR3 DNA reads TGTGCCAGCATCGGTCGGGGGACCCAGTACTTC.

Concerning this clone itself: The same CDR3 can be traced to other DNA sequences in this sample. V is TRBV18 and J is TRBJ1-3, with unresolved D. The CDR3 runs 15 residues. Per the germline V gene, CDR1 is KGHSH and CDR2 is LQKENI. V shed 6 bases and J shed 1 base, with 13 bases lying between them. In DNA form, the CDR3 reads TGTGCCAGCTCTCCATCGGCGGGTTCTGGAAACACCATATATTTT. Residues: CASSPSAGSGNTIYF.

The chain links TRBV5-6 to TRBJ2-5; tentative D call: TRBD1 (5 bases). Germline assignment: CDR1 SGHDT and CDR2 YYEEEE. V was shortened by 4 bases and J by 5 bases, with 18 bases between the two germline ends. The CDR3 extends over 15 amino acids. The CDR3 loop reads CASSPNPGKVETQYF. DNA for the CDR3: TGTGCCAGCAGCCCGAACCCAGGGAAAGTGGAGACCCAGTACTTC.

This clone was counted once. The chain is built from TRBV18 and TRBJ1-2, with D possibly matching TRBD1 (6 bases). V lost 6 bases and J 8 bases, leaving 16 bases between the germline ends. Germline V gene sequence: CDR1 KGHSH, CDR2 LQKENI. The CDR3 is 13 residues long. The CDR3 loop is CASSTGSVSGYTF. The DNA of the CDR3 is TGTGCCAGCTCTACAGGGTCCGTAAGCGGCTACACCTTC.

This chain connects TRBV11-2 to TRBJ2-1, with TRBD1 matching over 7 bases. CDR1 is SGHAT and CDR2 is FQNNGV in the germline V gene. The CDR3 runs to 18 residues. With V trimmed by 3 bases and J by 6 bases, 17 bases remained unmatched. Here the CDR3 DNA reads TGTGCCAGCAGCTTGGACGCCGGGACGCCGAGACAGGGCAATGAGCAGTTCTTC. Amino acids: CASSLDAGTPRQGNEQFF. Complete variable domain (other parts from reference TRBV11-2 and TRBJ2-1): EAGVAQSPRYKIIEKRQSVAFWCNPISGHATLYWYQQILGQGPKLLIQFQNNGVVDDSQLPKDRFSAERLKGVDSTLKIQPAKLEDSAVYLCASSLDAGTPRQGNEQFFGPGTRLTVL.

The rearrangement links TRBV6-6 to TRBJ2-2; TRBD2 might be the D (5 bases). Germline CDR1 and CDR2: MNHNY and SVGAGI (reference sequence). V shed 7 bases and J shed 7 bases, with 13 bases lying between them. The CDR3 length is 13 residues. The CDR3 protein is CASIQSGSGELFF. The CDR3 nucleotides are TGTGCCAGCATCCAATCGGGGAGCGGGGAGCTGTTTTTT.

This clone was seen a single time. The V call is TRBV11-2, the J call TRBJ2-5; 11 positions match TRBD2. V trimming: 4 bases; J trimming: 5 bases; junction bases outside the gene matches: 12. Germline V gives CDR1 SGHAT, CDR2 FQNNGV. This CDR3 is 17 amino acids long. CDR3 region: CASSYQLLAGGRETQYF. CDR3 coding DNA: TGTGCCAGCAGCTACCAACTTTTAGCGGGGGGGCGTGAGACCCAGTACTTC.

V is TRBV5-1 and J is TRBJ1-6; possibly TRBD1 for D (5 bases). Trimming took 0 bases from V and 12 from J, leaving 19 bases between them. Germline CDR1 reads SGHRS; CDR2 reads YFSETQ. The CDR3 is 16 residues long. CDR3 amino acids: CASSLALSRGTRPLHF. Written as DNA, the CDR3 is TGCGCCAGCAGCTTGGCCTTATCGCGGGGCACTAGACCCCTCCACTTT.

The chain recombines TRBV29-1 with TRBJ1-1; D not resolved. The CDR3 is made up of 12 amino acids. Per the germline V gene, CDR1 is SQVTM and CDR2 is ANQGSEA. The V and J ends lost 3 bases and 0 bases respectively, with 5 bases between them. The CDR3 protein is CSVDRMNTEAFF. Written as DNA, the CDR3 is TGCAGCGTTGACAGAATGAACACTGAAGCTTTCTTT.

This sequence joins TRBV25-1 and TRBJ1-1; TRBD1 agrees at 7 bases. V gave up 9 bases and J gave up 0 bases; unmatched junction bases: 4. The CDR3 contains 13 residues. Germline CDR1 and CDR2: MGHDK and SYGVNS. CDR3 DNA sequence: TGTGCCAGTTCTGGACAGGTGAACACTGAAGCTTTCTTT. This codes for CASSGQVNTEAFF.

This clone appeared a single time. The gene calls are TRBV6-1 and TRBJ2-5; the D is unclear. Trimming shortened V by 2 bases and J by 2 bases, and 12 bases separated the two germline ends. Per the germline V gene, CDR1 is MNHNS and CDR2 is SASEGT. The CDR3 has 15 amino acids. For the CDR3, the DNA is TGTGCCAGCAGTGAACGAGGAATGTTTCAAGAGACCCAGTACTTC. It yields the protein CASSERGMFQETQYF.

The V and J genes are TRBV5-5 and TRBJ1-3; D is undetermined. Trimming pared 1 base from V and 2 bases from J, leaving 7 bases between. The germline V gene has CDR1 SGHKS and CDR2 YYEKEE (reference sequence). The CDR3 has 14 amino acids. The CDR3 DNA follows: TGTGCCAGCAGCTTGCGGGGTCCTGGAAACACCATATATTTT. Translation: CASSLRGPGNTIYF.

This clone was seen a few times. The chain has TRBV9 and TRBJ1-2; D uncertain. Trimming took 3 bases from V and 1 from J, leaving 7 bases between them. The CDR3 has 13 residues. CDR1 is SGDLS and CDR2 is YYNGEE in the germline V gene. In DNA, the CDR3 is TGTGCCAGCAGCGAAACAGTTAACTATGGCTACACCTTC. It yields the protein CASSETVNYGYTF.

This chain joins TRBV5-1 and TRBJ2-7, with 10 bases fitting TRBD1. Germline CDR1 is SGHRS and CDR2 is YFSETQ. The CDR3 sequence is 15 residues long. V was pared by 7 bases and J by 3 bases, with 10 bases of the junction left unmatched. The CDR3 region has the DNA TGCGCCAGCGGAGAACCCGGACAGGGGGACTACGAGCAGTACTTC. The encoded protein is CASGEPGQGDYEQYF.

This clone was detected only a few times. The rearrangement uses TRBV3-1 (or the pseudogene TRBV3-2) and TRBJ2-7; 10 bases match TRBD1. The ends lost 3 bases at V and 5 bases at J; junction bases unmatched: 7. CDR1 LGHDT and CDR2 YNNKEL come from the germline V gene (reference sequence). The CDR3 is 15 residues long. The CDR3 here is CASSHGGTGVDEQYF. The CDR3 DNA follows: TGTGCCAGCAGCCACGGAGGGACAGGGGTCGACGAGCAGTACTTC.

The V call is TRBV11-2, the J call TRBJ1-6, with 8 bases identical to TRBD1. The V segment lost 2 bases and the J segment 6 bases; nucleotides outside the gene matches: 0. Germline V gene sequence: CDR1 SGHAT, CDR2 FQNNGV. CDR3 size: 14 residues. The CDR3 DNA follows: TGTGCCAGCAGCTTACAGGGGGCTAATTCACCCCTCCACTTT. It encodes CASSLQGANSPLHF.

This clone was seen a few times. This rearrangement joins TRBV23-1 to TRBJ1-5; D uncertain. TRBV23-1 is recorded as an ORF, its role being uncertain. V lost 6 bases, J lost 9 bases, and 21 bases lay in between. CDR3 size: 15 residues. CDR3 nucleotides: TGCGCCAGCAGGACGGAATGGGCCCGACGGCTGCCCCAGCATTTT. Translated: CASRTEWARRLPQHF.

This clone has only a few counts. The gene calls are TRBV9 and TRBJ1-5; no clear D. The V end was cut by 0 bases, the J end by 0 bases, with 10 bases between. The CDR3 length is 16 residues. CDR1 SGDLS and CDR2 YYNGEE come from the germline V gene. The CDR3 DNA is TGTGCCAGCAGCGTAGACCGCAAGCTTAGCAATCAGCCCCAGCATTTT. Encoded protein: CASSVDRKLSNQPQHF.

V usage is TRBV28 and J usage is TRBJ2-3, with D maybe TRBD1 (5 bases). Germline CDR1 reads MDHEN; CDR2 reads SYDVKM. The V gene lost 7 bases and the J gene lost 5 bases, with 16 bases spanning the gap. There are 14 residues in the CDR3. The CDR3 is CASTLWARGDTQYF. The CDR3 nucleotides read TGTGCCAGCACCCTCTGGGCTAGGGGAGATACGCAGTATTTT.

V usage is TRBV10-1 and J usage is TRBJ2-7; a weak D match, TRBD1 (5 bases). CDR3 length: 16 amino acids. The germline gives CDR1 WNHNN, CDR2 SYGVQD (reference sequence). V lost 3 bases and J lost 1, with 16 bases in between. The CDR3 loop reads CASSESTGLKSYEQYF. The CDR3 DNA sequence: TGCGCCAGCAGTGAAAGTACAGGCCTTAAATCCTACGAGCAGTACTTC.

This sequence joins TRBV9 and TRBJ1-2, with D maybe TRBD1 (5 bases). Per germline, CDR1 SGDLS and CDR2 YYNGEE. The ends were cut back, 3 bases at V and 5 bases at J, with 11 bases in the middle. This CDR3 is 13 amino acids long. CDR3 DNA: TGTGCCAGCAGCGCCGACGGGGGTTATGGCTACACCTTC. It yields the protein CASSADGGYGYTF.